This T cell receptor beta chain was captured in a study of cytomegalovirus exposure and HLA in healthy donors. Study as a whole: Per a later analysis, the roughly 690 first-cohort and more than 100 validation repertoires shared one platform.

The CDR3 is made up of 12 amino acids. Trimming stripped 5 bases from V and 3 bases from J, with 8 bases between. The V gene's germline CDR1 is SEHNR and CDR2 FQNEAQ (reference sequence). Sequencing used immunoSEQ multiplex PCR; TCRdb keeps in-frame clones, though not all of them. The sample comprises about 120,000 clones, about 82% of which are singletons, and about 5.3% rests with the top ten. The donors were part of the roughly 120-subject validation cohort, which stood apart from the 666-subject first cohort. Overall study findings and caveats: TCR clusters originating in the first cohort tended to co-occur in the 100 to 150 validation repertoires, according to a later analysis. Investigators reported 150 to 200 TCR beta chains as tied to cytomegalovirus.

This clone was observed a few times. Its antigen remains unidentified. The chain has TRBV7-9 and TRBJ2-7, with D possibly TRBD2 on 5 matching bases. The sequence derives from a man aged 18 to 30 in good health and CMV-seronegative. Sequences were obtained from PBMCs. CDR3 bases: TGTGCCAGCAGCGGCACTAGCTACGAGCAGTACTTC. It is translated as CASSGTSYEQYF.